This entry lists 21 T cell receptor beta chains sequenced from one sample in a study of blood T cell repertoires in COVID-19 (TCRdb year 2020). The library was produced with the immunoSEQ multiplex PCR assay. TCRdb carries this immuneACCESS record with in-frame sequences only. Its versions omit some clonotypes, under half of them owing to an unresolved V gene in the studies checked, with the rest unexplained. Present in this sample are 250,000 to 350,000 clones, 88% of which were seen just once. The ten largest account for about 3% of the sample. The sequencing sample was made of PBMCs or T cells enriched from blood (not recorded which). These receptors all stem from a woman aged 45-65 years who had recovered from COVID-19.

This clone was picked up one time. This chain joins TRBV6-2 or TRBV6-3 and TRBJ2-7, with a weak D call TRBD1 (6 bases). This CDR3 is built from 13 residues. Trimming removed 4 bases from V and 0 bases from J, with 7 bases in between. CDR1 and CDR2 (germline): MNHEY, SVGEGT. CDR3 DNA sequence: TGTGCCAGCAGTTTCAGGGGCTCCTACGAGCAGTACTTC. The encoded protein is CASSFRGSYEQYF.

This clone was counted once. The genes are TRBV27 and TRBJ2-1; D is perhaps TRBD2 (6 bases). Trimming cost V 6 bases and J 0 bases, with 12 bases left between them. The CDR3 loop spans 15 amino acids. Germline lookup yields CDR1 MNHEY and CDR2 SMNVEV (reference sequence). The CDR3 protein is CASRTSSGSYNEQFF. CDR3 DNA: TGTGCCAGCAGAACTAGCTCGGGCTCCTACAATGAGCAGTTCTTC.

The V call is TRBV6-5, the J call TRBJ1-1; D ambiguous. The germline gives CDR1 MNHEY, CDR2 SVGAGI. V lost 0 bases to trimming and J lost 1 base, with 3 bases between them. This CDR3 is 13 amino acids long. CDR3 in amino acids: CASSYSANTEAFF. CDR3 bases: TGTGCCAGCAGTTACTCAGCGAACACTGAAGCTTTCTTT.

This clone appeared a single time. The CDR3 nucleotides are TGCGCCAGCAGTGAGTCGATGGGACTAGCGAGGAGCTCCTACAATGAGCAGTTCTTC. The encoded protein is CASSESMGLARSSYNEQFF. The chain joins TRBV10-2 to TRBJ2-1; 10 nucleotides match TRBD2. The germline gives CDR1 WSHSY, CDR2 SAAADI. Trimming at V came to 0 bases and at J to 0 bases, leaving 8 bases not matched to a gene. The CDR3 runs to 19 residues.

The rearrangement uses TRBV28 and TRBJ2-1, with 7 bases lining up with TRBD1. Germline V lookup: CDR1 MDHEN, CDR2 SYDVKM. The CDR3 covers 18 residues. Unmatched junction bases numbered 11, after V lost 2 bases and J lost 1 base. The CDR3 loop is CASSLRGPGVGSYNEQFF. Written as DNA, the CDR3 is TGTGCCAGCAGTTTAAGGGGGCCTGGGGTAGGATCCTACAATGAGCAGTTCTTC.

This rearrangement joins TRBV5-1 to TRBJ2-5; a weak D match, TRBD2 (6 bases). The germline CDR1 and CDR2 sequences are SGHRS and YFSETQ. The germline V and J ends were trimmed by 4 bases and 7 bases, with 17 bases remaining between them. This CDR3 spans 14 amino acids. The CDR3 loop is CASSPWTGESTQYF. The CDR3 DNA sequence: TGCGCCAGCAGCCCATGGACGGGGGAATCGACCCAGTACTTC. The variable domain in full, completed from reference TRBV5-1 and TRBJ2-5, reads KAGVTQTPRYLIKTRGQQVTLSCSPISGHRSVSWYQQTPGQGLQFLFEYFSETQRNKGNFPGRFSGRQFSNSRSEMNVSTLELGDSALYLCASSPWTGESTQYFGPGTRLLVL.

This clone was seen a few times. The chain has TRBV28 and TRBJ1-5; 9 bases are shared with TRBD1. Germline-derived CDR1 and CDR2 are MDHEN and SYDVKM. The CDR3 contains 14 residues. The V gene end was trimmed by 11 bases and the J gene end by 7 bases; junction bases not matched to a gene: 12. CDR3 DNA: TGTGCCGTCCAAACCGGGACAGGGCACCAGCCCCAGCATTTT. Translated: CAVQTGTGHQPQHF. Drawing the rest from reference TRBV28 and TRBJ1-5, the complete variable domain is DVKVTQSSRYLVKRTGEKVFLECVQDMDHENMFWYRQDPGLGLRLIYFSYDVKMKEKGDIPEGYSVSREKKERFSLILESASTNQTSMYLCAVQTGTGHQPQHFGDGTRLSIL.

This clone has a handful of counts. This chain uses TRBV28 with TRBJ1-6; 7 nucleotides align to TRBD1. J lost 7 bases, V lost 4 bases, and 4 bases had no gene match. The V gene's germline CDR1 is MDHEN and CDR2 SYDVKM. The CDR3 is made up of 14 amino acids. CDR3 amino acids: CASSWDRDNSPLHF. The DNA for the CDR3 is TGTGCCAGCAGTTGGGACAGAGACAATTCACCCCTCCACTTT.

V and J are TRBV9 and TRBJ2-3; possibly TRBD2 for D (6 bases). The CDR3 is 17 residues long. CDR1 SGDLS and CDR2 YYNGEE come from the germline V gene. Trimming stripped 0 bases from V and 2 bases from J, with 16 bases between. CDR3 DNA sequence: TGTGCCAGCAGCGTAGTGAAGGATGGCGGGATCACAGATACGCAGTATTTT. It is translated as CASSVVKDGGITDTQYF.

The chain is built from TRBV7-9 and TRBJ1-1; tentative D call: TRBD1 (5 bases). The CDR3 length is 14 residues. Germline CDR1 and CDR2: SEHNR and FQNEAQ (reference sequence). V was shortened by 4 bases and J by 5 bases, with 14 bases between the two germline ends. The CDR3 coding sequence is TGTGCCAGCAGCTATCTCCCCGCAGGGACTGAAGCTTTCTTT. Translated: CASSYLPAGTEAFF. Based on the CDR3 plus reference TRBV7-9 and TRBJ1-1, the full variable domain is DTGVSQNPRHKITKRGQNVTFRCDPISEHNRLYWYRQTLGQGPEFLTYFQNEAQLEKSRLLSDRFSAERPKGSFSTLEIQRTEQGDSAMYLCASSYLPAGTEAFFGQGTRLTVV.

About this clone itself: Distinct nucleotide sequences in the sample also encode this CDR3. The rearrangement links TRBV20-1 to TRBJ1-1; D is uncertain. Between the trimmed V and J ends, which lost 5 bases and 5 bases, there was a span of 9 bases. The CDR3 contains 11 residues. Germline values: CDR1 DFQATT, CDR2 SNEGSKA (reference sequence). The CDR3 bases are TGCAGTGCTGCGGGAGGAACTGAAGCTTTCTTT. Protein product: CSAAGGTEAFF.

The CDR3 bases are TGTGCCAGCAGCTTAGGGCAGTTTGGTACGCAGTATTTT. It is translated as CASSLGQFGTQYF. This chain connects TRBV11-3 to TRBJ2-3; D uncertain. The CDR3 spans 13 residues. CDR1 SGHNT and CDR2 YENEEA come from the germline V gene. The V end was cut by 1 base, the J end by 8 bases, with 10 bases between.

CDR3 coding DNA: TGTGCCAGCCGGTCTGCGGGGAGGGACCAGCCCCAGCATTTT. The encoded protein is CASRSAGRDQPQHF. The rearrangement links TRBV6-6 to TRBJ1-5; tentative D call: TRBD1 (5 bases). This CDR3 region has 14 residues. With 8 bases removed from V and 7 bases from J, the gap between germline ends came to 18 bases. The germline CDR1 and CDR2 sequences are MNHNY and SVGAGI (reference sequence).

The chain is built from TRBV6-5 and TRBJ2-2; no clear D gene. Trimming removed 8 bases from V and 3 bases from J, with 16 bases in between. The CDR3 covers 15 residues. CDR1 and CDR2 from the germline V gene are MNHEY and SVGAGI. CDR3 nucleotides: TGTGCCAGCCCCCTTCTGAGGCCGGACACCGGGGAGCTGTTTTTT. Translated: CASPLLRPDTGELFF.

This chain connects TRBV30 to TRBJ2-7, with TRBD1 matching over 8 bases. There are 14 residues in the CDR3. The V gene's germline CDR1 is GTSNPN and CDR2 SVGIG (reference sequence). Trimming at V came to 3 bases and at J to 4 bases, leaving 8 bases not matched to a gene. CDR3 sequence reads: CAWSRGRGLYEQYF. The DNA of the CDR3 is TGTGCCTGGAGCCGGGGCAGGGGGCTGTACGAGCAGTACTTC.

J is TRBJ2-1 and V is TRBV7-8, with D possibly being TRBD2 (5 bases). Trimming stripped 6 bases from V and 2 bases from J, with 14 bases between. The CDR3 covers 15 residues. Germline CDR1 reads SGHVS; CDR2 reads FQNEAQ. CDR3 in amino acids: CASRERVQTYNEQFF. The CDR3 DNA follows: TGTGCCAGCAGAGAGAGGGTACAAACCTACAATGAGCAGTTCTTC.

The gene calls are TRBV5-1 and TRBJ2-2, with TRBD2 matching over 12 bases. The CDR3 runs to 16 residues. V lost 2 bases to trimming and J lost 6 bases; unmatched junction nucleotides: 5. Germline assignment: CDR1 SGHRS and CDR2 YFSETQ. The chain's CDR3 is CASSFRLAGAPGELFF. In DNA form, the CDR3 reads TGCGCCAGCAGCTTTCGACTAGCGGGAGCCCCCGGGGAGCTGTTTTTT.

Only a few counts were recorded for this clone. V gene TRBV19 combines with J gene TRBJ1-1; 11 nucleotides align to TRBD1. V gave up 7 bases and J gave up 4 bases; unmatched junction bases: 5. CDR1 is LNHDA and CDR2 is SQIVND in the germline V gene (reference sequence). The CDR3 length is 14 residues. The CDR3, as DNA: TGTGCCAGTAATCCCGGGACAGGGGGCACTGAAGCTTTCTTT. Its protein is CASNPGTGGTEAFF.

V and J are TRBV30 and TRBJ1-3; 9 bases line up with TRBD1. CDR3 size: 14 residues. V shed 7 bases, J shed 3 bases, and the junction held 7 bases outside the gene matches. Germline CDR1 reads GTSNPN; CDR2 reads SVGIG (reference sequence). The CDR3 protein is CASSDRGGGNTIYF. In DNA form, the CDR3 reads TGTGCCTCCTCGGACAGGGGAGGTGGAAACACCATATATTTT.

This clone was counted once. This rearrangement joins TRBV7-2 to TRBJ2-7; 8 bases align to TRBD1. This CDR3 has 16 amino acids. V shed 5 bases, J shed 3 bases, and the junction held 12 bases outside the gene matches. The germline gives CDR1 SGHTA, CDR2 FQGNSA. CDR3 amino acids: CASSTQTGTGNYEQYF. CDR3 nucleotide sequence: TGTGCCAGCAGCACCCAGACCGGGACAGGAAACTACGAGCAGTACTTC.

This clone was counted between two and nine times. The chain employs TRBV2 and TRBJ1-6, with D possibly TRBD1 on 5 matching bases. CDR1 is SNHLY, CDR2 FYNNEI, per germline. With 4 bases removed from V and 2 bases from J, the gap between germline ends came to 12 bases. This CDR3 comprises 16 residues. CDR3 in DNA: TGTGCCAGCAGTGTTGCAGGGCAGACCTATAATTCACCCCTCCACTTT. Translating it yields CASSVAGQTYNSPLHF.